Following are 13 T cell receptor beta chains from one sample sequenced in a study of shared clonotypes between healthy human individuals. The data were produced by immunoSEQ multiplex PCR, yet TCRdb's version contains in-frame clones alone and is incomplete. The sample has 2 million to 2.5 million clones; around 93% are singletons. Sequencing was carried out using naive CD4+ T cells from PBMCs. Subset defined: CD45RA+ positively selected. These TCRs come from a young man in good health. Some clones in this sample may be carry-over from other donors' samples.

In its sample, this clone was seen once. This chain joins TRBV19 and TRBJ2-3, with 14 bases fitting TRBD2. Per germline, CDR1 LNHDA and CDR2 SQIVND (reference sequence). This CDR3 is 18 amino acids long. V lost 5 bases, J lost 1 base, and 8 bases stayed unmatched. CDR3 residues: CASSFSGTSGSRTDTQYF. The CDR3 region has the DNA TGTGCCAGTAGTTTCTCCGGGACTAGCGGGAGCCGCACAGATACGCAGTATTTT.

This rearrangement joins TRBV5-6 to TRBJ2-1; D is tentatively TRBD1 or TRBD2 (7 bases each). V lost 3 bases to trimming and J lost 10 bases, with 14 bases between them. Germline V gives CDR1 SGHDT, CDR2 YYEEEE. This CDR3 has 13 residues. The CDR3 DNA reads as TGTGCCAGCAGCTACCGACAGGGAGGGGAGCAGTTCTTC. Protein sequence: CASSYRQGGEQFF. The whole variable domain, remainder taken from reference TRBV5-6 and TRBJ2-1, is DAGVTQSPTHLIKTRGQQVTLRCSPKSGHDTVSWYQQALGQGPQFIFQYYEEEERQRGNFPDRFSGHQFPNYSSELNVNALLLGDSALYLCASSYRQGGEQFFGPGTRLTVL.

CDR3: CASTQQGSGNTIYF. In DNA form, the CDR3 reads TGTGCCAGCACCCAACAGGGCTCTGGAAACACCATATATTTT. This chain connects TRBV6-6 to TRBJ1-3; D is perhaps TRBD1 (6 bases). Germline V lookup: CDR1 MNHNY, CDR2 SVGAGI (reference sequence). The CDR3 spans 14 residues. Trimming stripped 7 bases from V and 0 bases from J, with 10 bases between.

This clone has just one count. This chain joins TRBV29-1 and TRBJ2-5; 9 nucleotides line up with TRBD2. CDR1 SQVTM and CDR2 ANQGSEA come from the germline V gene. This CDR3 is 12 amino acids long. V lost 7 bases to trimming and J lost 5 bases; unmatched junction nucleotides: 5. The CDR3 sequence: CSALAGDETQYF. For the CDR3, the DNA is TGCAGCGCCTTAGCGGGAGATGAGACCCAGTACTTC.

The chain couples TRBV5-1 to TRBJ2-2; a possible D gene is TRBD2 (6 bases). Deletions cut 0 bases from V and 0 bases from J, with 9 bases between. The CDR3 is 16 amino acids. Germline lookup yields CDR1 SGHRS and CDR2 YFSETQ. The CDR3 bases are TGCGCCAGCAGCTTGGCGGGGACTCCGAACACCGGGGAGCTGTTTTTT. It is translated as CASSLAGTPNTGELFF.

The V gene is TRBV28, the J gene TRBJ2-7, with D uncertain. Germline-derived CDR1 and CDR2 are MDHEN and SYDVKM. The germline V and J ends were trimmed by 3 bases and 5 bases, with 5 bases remaining between them. The CDR3 contains 11 residues. CDR3 nucleotide sequence: TGTGCCAGCAGTTTTATCCACGAGCAGTACTTC. Translation: CASSFIHEQYF.

This rearrangement joins TRBV7-2 to TRBJ2-4; 7 positions match TRBD2. The CDR3 is 15 amino acids. Germline CDR1 reads SGHTA; CDR2 reads FQGNSA. Trimming took 1 base from V and 5 from J; bases not matched to a gene: 5. The CDR3, as DNA: TGTGCCAGCAGCTTAGACGGGCTAGCGGAAAACATTCAGTACTTC. It codes for CASSLDGLAENIQYF.

This rearrangement joins TRBV30 to TRBJ2-1; TRBD1 agrees at 8 bases. V dropped 1 base and J dropped 4; count of bases not matched to a gene: 6. The V gene's germline CDR1 is GTSNPN and CDR2 SVGIG (reference sequence). This CDR3 contains 15 residues. Here the CDR3 reads CAWSEWTGSYNEQFF. The CDR3 DNA is TGTGCCTGGAGTGAATGGACAGGGTCATACAATGAGCAGTTCTTC.

This rearrangement joins TRBV7-3 to TRBJ2-5; D is ambiguous. V lost 2 bases and J lost 2, with 9 bases in between. The germline V gene has CDR1 SGHTA and CDR2 FQGTGA. The CDR3 consists of 14 residues. The CDR3: CASSLLSSQETQYF. The CDR3 DNA reads TGTGCCAGCAGCTTACTTAGTTCGCAAGAGACCCAGTACTTC.

The J gene is TRBJ2-2, the V gene TRBV7-9; D may be TRBD1 (5 bases). The CDR3 is made up of 14 amino acids. Germline CDR1 reads SEHNR; CDR2 reads FQNEAQ (reference sequence). V gave up 3 bases and J gave up 3 bases, with 8 bases separating them. The CDR3 sequence is CASSFRDYTGELFF. CDR3 nucleotides: TGTGCCAGCAGCTTCAGGGATTACACCGGGGAGCTGTTTTTT.

The chain joins TRBV9 to TRBJ2-1; possibly TRBD1 or TRBD2 for D (5 bases each). There are 16 residues in the CDR3. Germline assignment: CDR1 SGDLS and CDR2 YYNGEE. Trimming cost V 4 bases and J 7 bases, with 21 bases left between them. The CDR3 DNA reads TGTGCCAGCAGCCCCCGGGACGAGCAGCTTCGGAATGAGCAGTTCTTC. It specifies CASSPRDEQLRNEQFF.

The chain couples TRBV7-2 to TRBJ1-2, with TRBD1 as a possible D gene (6 bases). Germline V gives CDR1 SGHTA, CDR2 FQGNSA. The CDR3 totals 13 residues. The V end was cut by 6 bases, the J end by 8 bases, with 16 bases between. The chain's CDR3 is CASSPQGQSGYTF. The CDR3 region has the DNA TGTGCCAGCAGTCCTCAAGGACAGTCAGGCTACACCTTC.

The DNA of the CDR3 is TGTGCCAGCAGGCTAACAGCTACAGGGGGCGAGCAGTACTTC. This gives the protein CASRLTATGGEQYF. V and J are TRBV7-2 and TRBJ2-7; 8 bases are shared with TRBD1. Germline V CDR1 and CDR2: SGHTA, FQGNSA. Losses at the gene ends were 6 bases for V and 6 bases for J; bases not matched to a gene: 10. The CDR3 contains 14 residues. The full variable domain, in which reference TRBV7-2 and TRBJ2-7 provide the parts outside the CDR3, is GAGVSQSPSNKVTEKGKDVELRCDPISGHTALYWYRQSLGQGLEFLIYFQGNSAPDKSGLPSDRFSAERTGGSVSTLTIQRTQQEDSAVYLCASRLTATGGEQYFGPGTRLTVT.